The present T cell receptor (beta chain) was sequenced within a study of T cells after yellow fever vaccination. Whole-study findings and limits: Some clonotypes were seen in both the CD4 and the CD8 compartments. These made up a small share and likely arose from convergent recombination. After the booster, 95% to 98% of CD4 and 88% of CD8 primary-response clones were re-detected.

Germline trimming cut 10 bases from V and 7 bases from J; bases unmatched to any gene: 8. Germline-derived CDR1 and CDR2 are LNHDA and SQIVND (reference sequence). The CDR3 covers 12 residues. As TCR cDNA was made by 5'RACE template switching, a universal primer site and UMIs were added. TCRdb redid the calling of the 5' RACE reads with MiXCR, one entry per CDR3 protein. Seen here are about 340,000 distinct CDR3 sequences, 12% observed once, and the top ten hold approximately 3.3%. This clonotype has more than one count but fewer than ten. Its cognate antigen is unknown. The source is a man younger than 35 who received the YFV17D yellow fever vaccine. J is TRBJ1-2 and V is TRBV19, with 8 bases matching TRBD1. This material consisted of CD4+ T cells sorted from PBMCs, taken 15 days after the yellow fever booster vaccination. CDR3 DNA: TGTGCCACTGAAGGACAGGGCGCTGGCTACACCTTC. Translating it yields CATEGQGAGYTF.